The next 2 T cell receptor beta chains were all read from a single sample in a study of T-cell reconstitution after alpha-beta-depleted transplantation in children. Unique molecular identifiers were incorporated during preparation of the TCRbeta library. Via MiXCR, TCRdb re-called the PCR reads, giving one row per CDR3 protein. The sample has about 4,000 distinct CDR3 sequences, 8.5% to 9.5% seen once. The sequencing used PBMCs, mostly from graft donor cells, collected 180 days after TCRalphabeta/CD19-depleted stem cell transplant. The receptors here all came from a male patient between 2 and 15 years old who had a stem cell transplant for acute lymphoblastic leukemia, so the T cells may come from the graft donor.

This clonotype was picked up many times. This chain connects TRBV11-2 to TRBJ2-3; 14 positions match TRBD2. Germline CDR1 is SGHAT and CDR2 is FQNNGV. Trimming removed 5 bases from V and 5 bases from J; junction bases left unmatched: 9. The CDR3 has 17 residues. CDR3 bases: TGTGCCAGCAGCATTGGACTAGCGGGAGGTGTAGGAGATACGCAGTATTTT. Its protein product is CASSIGLAGGVGDTQYF. Full variable domain (outside the CDR3, taken from reference TRBV11-2 and TRBJ2-3): EAGVAQSPRYKIIEKRQSVAFWCNPISGHATLYWYQQILGQGPKLLIQFQNNGVVDDSQLPKDRFSAERLKGVDSTLKIQPAKLEDSAVYLCASSIGLAGGVGDTQYFGPGTRLTVL.

This clonotype was recorded at least ten times. This chain connects TRBV3-1 to TRBJ1-2, with D possibly matching TRBD1 (5 bases). CDR1 LGHDT and CDR2 YNNKEL come from the germline V gene (reference sequence). V was clipped by 1 base and J by 6 bases, with 12 bases between them. CDR3 length: 14 residues. CDR3 bases: TGTGCCAGCAGCCAAGGGGACCAGGCGAATGGCTACACCTTC. Amino acid sequence: CASSQGDQANGYTF.